Sequencing of this T cell receptor (beta chain) was carried out in a study of long-term antiretroviral therapy in people with HIV. Study outcomes and limitations: No data were available on ART adherence, viral resistance or therapy changes. Against controls, HIV repertoires showed narrower ranges of CDR3 length.

Inclusion required at least two post-ART and at least one pre-ART PBMC samples. Survey-level immunoSEQ v3.0 assays were run. The repertoire was sequenced with immunoSEQ multiplex PCR; TCRdb's copy has only in-frame clones and lacks some. The sample holds approximately 19,000 clones, approximately 88% seen once. On this clone: Its antigen is not identified.

V gave up 3 bases and J gave up 1 base; unmatched junction bases: 14. This CDR3 comprises 18 residues. Germline V gives CDR1 SGDLS, CDR2 YYNGEE. This material consisted of unsorted PBMCs, taken 2.1 years after starting antiretroviral therapy. The receptor was isolated from a man between 18 and 29 years old with HIV. This chain connects TRBV9 to TRBJ2-7, with 9 bases aligning to TRBD1. The CDR3 DNA reads as TGTGCCAGCAGCGCCGGGACAGGGATCCCTGATCCTTCCTACGAGCAGTACTTC. Amino acids: CASSAGTGIPDPSYEQYF.